This T cell receptor beta chain was obtained from a study of blood T cells in healthy people across ages. Findings of the study overall: With age, beta diversity per million T cells declined roughly linearly, significantly by 35 to 40. When set beside aged donors, long-lived donors presented more naive CD4+ cells and higher diversity.

Alongside a J-beta primer mix, a sample-barcoded 5' primer served in a second PCR lasting roughly 7 to 11 cycles. TCRdb reanalysed the 5' RACE reads using MiXCR and keeps one entry per CDR3 protein. The table lists hundreds of thousands of distinct CDR3 sequences, 29% of them singletons. Comments on this clonotype: Its antigen is as yet unknown. This clone may be a read error of a much larger clone one base away.

Per the germline V gene, CDR1 is SGHDN and CDR2 is FVKESK. The CDR3 extends over 12 amino acids. Sequences were obtained from blood. This receptor was taken from a woman of 80 years or more in good health. This rearrangement joins TRBV14 to TRBJ1-2, with unresolved D. The chain's CDR3 is CASSHHVYGYAF. The DNA for the CDR3 is TGTGCCAGCAGCCATCACGTCTATGGCTACGCCTTC.